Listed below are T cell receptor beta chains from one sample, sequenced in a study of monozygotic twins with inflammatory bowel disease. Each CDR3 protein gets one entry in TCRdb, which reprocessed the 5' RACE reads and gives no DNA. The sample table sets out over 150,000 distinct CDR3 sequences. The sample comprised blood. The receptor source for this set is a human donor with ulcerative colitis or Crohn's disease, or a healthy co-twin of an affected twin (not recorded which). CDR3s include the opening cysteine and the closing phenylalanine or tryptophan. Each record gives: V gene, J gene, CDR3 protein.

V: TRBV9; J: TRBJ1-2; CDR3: CASSPTFRGLNYGYTF
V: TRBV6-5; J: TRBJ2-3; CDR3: CASSYSGPPDTQYF
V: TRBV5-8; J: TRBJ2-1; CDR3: CASSLGAYSYNEQFF
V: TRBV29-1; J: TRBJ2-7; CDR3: CSVAERDPYEQYF
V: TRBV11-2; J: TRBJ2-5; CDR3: CASSGFTAQETQYF
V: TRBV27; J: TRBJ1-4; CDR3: CASSLSSRDRVGNEKLFF
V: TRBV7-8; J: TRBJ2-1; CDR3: CASSLTPASAYNEQFF
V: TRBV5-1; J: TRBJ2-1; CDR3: CASSSAVGYNEQFF
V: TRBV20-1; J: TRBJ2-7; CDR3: CSARALLRYEQYF
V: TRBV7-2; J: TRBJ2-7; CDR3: CASSLVAGDYEQYF